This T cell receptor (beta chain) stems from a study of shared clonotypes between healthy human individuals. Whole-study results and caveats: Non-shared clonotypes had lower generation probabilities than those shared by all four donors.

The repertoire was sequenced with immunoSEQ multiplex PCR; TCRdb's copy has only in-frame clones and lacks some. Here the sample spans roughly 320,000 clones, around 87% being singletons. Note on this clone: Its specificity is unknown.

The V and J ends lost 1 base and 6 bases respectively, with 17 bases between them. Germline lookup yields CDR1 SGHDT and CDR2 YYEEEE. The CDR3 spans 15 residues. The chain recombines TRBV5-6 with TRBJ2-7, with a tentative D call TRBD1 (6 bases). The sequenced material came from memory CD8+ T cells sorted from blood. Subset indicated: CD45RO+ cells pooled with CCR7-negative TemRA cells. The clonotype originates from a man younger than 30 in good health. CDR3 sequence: CASSLNLRGGSEQYF. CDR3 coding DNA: TGTGCCAGCAGCTTGAACCTGAGAGGGGGTAGCGAGCAGTACTTC.